This entry lists 5 T cell receptor beta chains sequenced from one sample in a study of blood T cell repertoires in COVID-19. Clones were sequenced by immunoSEQ multiplex PCR, and TCRdb holds only the in-frame ones, with some missing. The table records about 80,000 clones, 65% to 90% of them present only once. Sequencing was done on a sample of peripheral blood. The receptors derive from a man aged 50 or older with COVID-19, enrolled during active disease.

This chain joins TRBV20-1 and TRBJ1-2, with D hard to call. This CDR3 comprises 11 residues. CDR1 is DFQATT and CDR2 is SNEGSKA in the germline V gene (reference sequence). With 5 bases removed from V and 5 bases from J, the gap between germline ends came to 9 bases. This CDR3 reads CSADGGYGYTF. CDR3 in DNA: TGCAGTGCTGACGGAGGTTATGGCTACACCTTC.

This chain links TRBV30 with TRBJ1-2, with 7 bases matching TRBD1. CDR3 length equals 13 residues. CDR1 and CDR2 (germline): GTSNPN, SVGIG (reference sequence). V lost 3 bases to trimming and J lost 3 bases; unmatched junction nucleotides: 4. Here the CDR3 reads CAWRIQGYYGYTF. DNA of the CDR3: TGTGCCTGGAGGATACAGGGGTACTATGGCTACACCTTC.

V is TRBV29-1 and J is TRBJ2-7; TRBD1 agrees at 8 bases. Germline values: CDR1 SQVTM, CDR2 ANQGSEA. V shed 3 bases and J 2 bases; nucleotides not matched to a gene: 6. The CDR3 covers 14 residues. The CDR3 DNA sequence: TGCAGCGTTGAGACAGGGGAAGAGACCTACGAGCAGTACTTC. Its translation is CSVETGEETYEQYF.

The chain is built from TRBV7-3 and TRBJ1-1; 9 bases line up with TRBD1. Trimming took 5 bases from V and 4 from J; bases not matched to a gene: 8. Germline CDR1 reads SGHTA; CDR2 reads FQGTGA. The CDR3 runs 15 residues. CDR3 bases: TGTGCCAGCAGCCTGCCCGACAGGGGGTTCACTGAAGCTTTCTTT. Translating gives CASSLPDRGFTEAFF.

The chain combines TRBV9 with TRBJ2-5; 8 bases are shared with TRBD2. This CDR3 spans 14 amino acids. Trimming took 6 bases from V and 3 from J; bases not matched to a gene: 7. Germline-derived CDR1 and CDR2 are SGDLS and YYNGEE. The chain's CDR3 is CASNRLAGKETQYF. For the CDR3, the DNA is TGTGCCAGCAATAGGCTAGCGGGTAAAGAGACCCAGTACTTC.